Shown below are 16 T cell receptor beta chains from a single sample sequenced in a study of monozygotic twins with inflammatory bowel disease. TCRdb re-called the 5' RACE reads and catalogs CDR3 proteins one per entry, DNA excluded. The ten top clones account for less than 6.5%, within a sample of more than 300,000 distinct CDR3 sequences. The specimen was blood. These receptors were taken from a human donor with ulcerative colitis or Crohn's disease, or a healthy co-twin of an affected twin (not recorded which).

The CDR3 is CASSSIWGISSYEQYF. This chain links TRBV7-9 with TRBJ2-7; the D call from TCRdb, TRBD1, cannot be confirmed without DNA. This CDR3 is built from 16 residues. Per the germline V gene, CDR1 is SEHNR and CDR2 is FQNEAQ (reference sequence).

The J gene is TRBJ2-1, the V gene TRBV6-2 or TRBV6-3; TCRdb calls TRBD2, which cannot be checked without DNA. Per germline, CDR1 MNHEY and CDR2 SVGEGT. This CDR3 is built from 17 residues. Here the CDR3 reads CASSWASGGSRFNEQFF.

The chain uses TRBV19 and TRBJ2-5; there is no DNA to check the TCRdb D call of TRBD1. The CDR3 length is 16 residues. Germline CDR1 reads LNHDA; CDR2 reads SQIVND (reference sequence). CDR3 amino acids: CASSPGDRGFVVTQYF. Based on the CDR3 plus reference TRBV19 and TRBJ2-5, the full variable domain is DGGITQSPKYLFRKEGQNVTLSCEQNLNHDAMYWYRQDPGQGLRLIYYSQIVNDFQKGDIAEGYSVSREKKESFPLTVTSAQKNPTAFYLCASSPGDRGFVVTQYFGPGTRLLVL.

This chain uses TRBV12-3 or TRBV12-4 with TRBJ2-3. This CDR3 is built from 14 residues. CDR3: CASSKLYGSDTQYF.

The genes are TRBV28 and TRBJ2-7; the TRBD2 assignment by TCRdb is unverifiable without DNA. CDR3 length: 15 amino acids. The germline V gene has CDR1 MDHEN and CDR2 SYDVKM. Here the CDR3 reads CASSFRGLAGNEQYF.

This chain links TRBV5-6 with TRBJ1-4; TCRdb names TRBD1, which stays unverified in the absence of DNA. Germline loops: CDR1 SGHDT, CDR2 YYEEEE. This CDR3 has 14 residues. The CDR3 loop reads CASSLIRGAEKLFF.

The chain combines TRBV7-2 with TRBJ2-3. The CDR3 has 11 amino acids. CDR1 and CDR2 (germline): SGHTA, FQGNSA. CDR3 residues: CASSSLVTQYF.

V gene TRBV7-2 combines with J gene TRBJ2-1; TCRdb proposes TRBD1, but this gene call is untestable without DNA. This CDR3 region has 16 residues. The germline V gene has CDR1 SGHTA and CDR2 FQGNSA. The CDR3 is CASSLNSQPGYNEQFF.

This chain uses TRBV12-3 or TRBV12-4 with TRBJ1-4. The CDR3 has 15 amino acids. This chain's CDR3 is CASTSSPRRGEKLFF.

This chain joins TRBV6-7 and TRBJ2-7; the D call of TRBD2 rests on TCRdb alone, since no DNA is present to check it. TRBV6-7 is annotated as an ORF whose role is uncertain. The CDR3 has 17 residues. Here the CDR3 reads CASSYSNRTREGYEQYF.

The chain recombines TRBV10-3 with TRBJ2-2; TCRdb's D call, TRBD2, is unchecked because there is no DNA. Germline loops: CDR1 ENHRY, CDR2 SYGVKD. The CDR3 sequence is 15 residues long. The CDR3 loop reads CATGRLAGNTWELFF.

The chain is built from TRBV29-1 and TRBJ1-5; lacking DNA, the TRBD1 call made by TCRdb goes unchecked. There are 14 residues in the CDR3. Germline lookup yields CDR1 SQVTM and CDR2 ANQGSEA. The CDR3 sequence is CSVDSGDSNQPQHF.

V is TRBV5-1 and J is TRBJ2-7; the TRBD1 assignment by TCRdb is unverifiable without DNA. CDR1 and CDR2 (germline): SGHRS, YFSETQ. The CDR3 is 14 amino acids. CDR3 loop: CASTLGAGAYEQYF. Full variable domain (rest looked up from reference TRBV5-1 and TRBJ2-7): KAGVTQTPRYLIKTRGQQVTLSCSPISGHRSVSWYQQTPGQGLQFLFEYFSETQRNKGNFPGRFSGRQFSNSRSEMNVSTLELGDSALYLCASTLGAGAYEQYFGPGTRLTVT.

The CDR3 loop is CASSQGQQGARNEQFF. The J gene is TRBJ2-1, the V gene TRBV4-3; checking the TCRdb D call of TRBD1 is not possible without DNA. This CDR3 spans 16 amino acids. Germline V lookup: CDR1 LGHNA, CDR2 YSLEER.

The chain is built from TRBV20-1 and TRBJ2-1. Germline lookup yields CDR1 DFQATT and CDR2 SNEGSKA (reference sequence). The length of the CDR3 is 14 residues. CDR3 amino acids: CSVYAGSSYNEQFF.

The chain combines TRBV5-5 with TRBJ2-2; TCRdb's D call, TRBD2, is unchecked because there is no DNA. Germline loops: CDR1 SGHKS, CDR2 YYEKEE (reference sequence). The CDR3 totals 13 residues. The CDR3 sequence: CASSLGRAGELFF.